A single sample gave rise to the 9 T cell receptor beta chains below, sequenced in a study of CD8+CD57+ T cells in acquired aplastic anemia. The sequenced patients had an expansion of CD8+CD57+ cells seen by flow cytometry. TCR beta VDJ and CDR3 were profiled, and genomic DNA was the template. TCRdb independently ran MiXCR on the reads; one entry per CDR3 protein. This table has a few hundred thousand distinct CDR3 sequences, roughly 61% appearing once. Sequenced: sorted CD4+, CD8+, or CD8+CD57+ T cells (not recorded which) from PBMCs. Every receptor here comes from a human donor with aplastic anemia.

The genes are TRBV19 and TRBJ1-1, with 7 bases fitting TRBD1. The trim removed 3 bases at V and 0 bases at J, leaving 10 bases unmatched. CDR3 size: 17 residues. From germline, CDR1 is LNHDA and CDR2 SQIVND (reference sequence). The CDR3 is CASSISLTGTMNTEAFF. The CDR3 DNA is TGTGCCAGTAGTATCTCCTTGACAGGGACCATGAACACTGAAGCTTTCTTT.

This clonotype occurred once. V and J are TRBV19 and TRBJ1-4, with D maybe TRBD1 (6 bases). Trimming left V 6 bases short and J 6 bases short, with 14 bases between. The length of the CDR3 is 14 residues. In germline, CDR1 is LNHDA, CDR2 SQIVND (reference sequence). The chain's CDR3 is CASSFSTGYEKLFF. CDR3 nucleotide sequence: TGTGCCAGTAGCTTCTCGACAGGATATGAAAAACTGTTTTTT.

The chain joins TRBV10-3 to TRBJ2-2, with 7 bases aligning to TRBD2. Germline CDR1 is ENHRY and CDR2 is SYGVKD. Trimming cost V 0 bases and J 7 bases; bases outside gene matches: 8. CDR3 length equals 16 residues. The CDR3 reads CAISESIAGAGGELFF. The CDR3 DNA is TGTGCCATCAGTGAGTCGATTGCGGGAGCCGGCGGGGAGCTGTTTTTT.

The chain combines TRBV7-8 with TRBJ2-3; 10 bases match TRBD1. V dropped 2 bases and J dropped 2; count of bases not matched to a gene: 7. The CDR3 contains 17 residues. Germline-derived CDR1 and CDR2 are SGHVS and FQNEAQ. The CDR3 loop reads CASSLHRDRGPTDTQYF. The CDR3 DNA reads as TGTGCCAGCAGCTTACACCGGGACAGGGGACCCACAGATACGCAGTATTTT.

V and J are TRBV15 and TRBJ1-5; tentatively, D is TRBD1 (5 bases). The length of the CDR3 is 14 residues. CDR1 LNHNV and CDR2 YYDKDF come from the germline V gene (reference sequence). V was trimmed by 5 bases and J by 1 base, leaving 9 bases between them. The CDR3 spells CATSRGDSNQPQHF. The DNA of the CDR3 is TGTGCCACCAGCCGCGGGGACAGCAATCAGCCCCAGCATTTT.

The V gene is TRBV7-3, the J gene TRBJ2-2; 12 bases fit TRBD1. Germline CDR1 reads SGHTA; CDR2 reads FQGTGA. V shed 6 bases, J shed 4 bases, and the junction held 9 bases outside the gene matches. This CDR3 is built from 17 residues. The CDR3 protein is CASSQVGQGAVTGELFF. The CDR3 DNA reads TGTGCCAGCAGTCAAGTGGGACAGGGGGCCGTCACCGGGGAGCTGTTTTTT.

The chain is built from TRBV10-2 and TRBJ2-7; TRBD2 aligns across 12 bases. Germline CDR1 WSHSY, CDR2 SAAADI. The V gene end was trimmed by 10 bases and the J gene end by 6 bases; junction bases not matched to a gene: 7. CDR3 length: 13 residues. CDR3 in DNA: TGCGCCACCAGACTAGCGGGAGTTCTCGAGCAGTACTTC. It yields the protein CATRLAGVLEQYF.

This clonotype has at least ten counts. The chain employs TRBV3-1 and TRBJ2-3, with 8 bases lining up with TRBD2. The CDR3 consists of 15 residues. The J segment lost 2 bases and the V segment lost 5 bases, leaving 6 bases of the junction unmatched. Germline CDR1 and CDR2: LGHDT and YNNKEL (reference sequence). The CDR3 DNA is TGTGCCAGCAGCGAAACTAGCGGAGCCACAGATACGCAGTATTTT. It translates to CASSETSGATDTQYF.

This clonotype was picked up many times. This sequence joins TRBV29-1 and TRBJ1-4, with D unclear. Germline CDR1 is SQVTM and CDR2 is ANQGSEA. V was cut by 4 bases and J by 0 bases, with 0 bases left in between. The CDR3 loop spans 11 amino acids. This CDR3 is CSVATNEKLFF. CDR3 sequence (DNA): TGCAGCGTTGCAACTAATGAAAAACTGTTTTTT.